These T cell receptor beta chains were read from a single sample in a study of beta chain features in type 1 diabetes. The assay was immunoSEQ multiplex PCR, and TCRdb's table has in-frame clones only and misses some. The sample shows about half a million clones, approximately 28% of them seen only once. The material sequenced was naive CD4+ T cells from blood. The receptors were gathered from a man in his late teens or twenties in good health. CDR3s include the opening cysteine and the closing phenylalanine or tryptophan. Fields, in order: CDR3 protein, CDR3 DNA, D gene, CDR3 length, J gene, clone size, V gene. The D gene is left open where the match is weak. Where a row states a size, it is once, few, many or the class of an expanded clone; other rows omit it.

cdr3_aa: CASSFNPEGAGELFF
cdr3_nt: TGTGCCAGCAGCTTCAACCCAGAGGGGGCCGGGGAGCTGTTTTTT
d_call: -
cdr3_length: 15
j_call: TRBJ2-2
clone_size: -
v_call: TRBV7-9

cdr3_aa: CASSFASGTGKYF
cdr3_nt: -
d_call: -
cdr3_length: 13
j_call: TRBJ2-7
clone_size: -
v_call: TRBV7-2

cdr3_aa: CASSQDRDGSAF
cdr3_nt: TGTGCCAGCAGCCAAGACCGGGACGGCTCAGCCTTC
d_call: -
cdr3_length: 12
j_call: TRBJ1-2
clone_size: few
v_call: TRBV7-9

cdr3_aa: CASTHLGGRAPEAFF
cdr3_nt: TGTGCCAGCACTCACCTCGGGGGAAGGGCACCCGAAGCTTTCTTT
d_call: -
cdr3_length: 15
j_call: TRBJ1-1
clone_size: -
v_call: TRBV6-5

cdr3_aa: CASSNRDSYYEQYF
cdr3_nt: TGTGCCAGCAGCAACCGGGACAGCTATTACGAGCAGTACTTC
d_call: TRBD1
cdr3_length: 14
j_call: TRBJ2-7
clone_size: -
v_call: TRBV11-2

cdr3_aa: CAWSVTLNYGYTF
cdr3_nt: TGTGCCTGGAGTGTAACCCTGAACTATGGCTACACCTTC
d_call: -
cdr3_length: 13
j_call: TRBJ1-2
clone_size: -
v_call: TRBV30

cdr3_aa: CASSESGGRETQYF
cdr3_nt: TGTGCCAGCAGTGAATCCGGGGGTCGAGAGACCCAGTACTTC
d_call: -
cdr3_length: 14
j_call: TRBJ2-5
clone_size: few
v_call: TRBV25-1

cdr3_aa: CASSLTDRVEQFF
cdr3_nt: TGTGCCAGCAGTTTAACCGACAGGGTCGAGCAGTTCTTC
d_call: TRBD1
cdr3_length: 13
j_call: TRBJ2-1
clone_size: -
v_call: TRBV28

cdr3_aa: CASSKGVLASYEQYF
cdr3_nt: TGTGCCAGCAGCAAAGGTGTGCTAGCTTCATACGAGCAGTACTTC
d_call: -
cdr3_length: 15
j_call: TRBJ2-7
clone_size: -
v_call: TRBV21-1

cdr3_aa: CASSPPGGVTGELFF
cdr3_nt: TGTGCCAGCAGCCCTCCGGGAGGGGTGACCGGGGAGCTGTTTTTT
d_call: TRBD2
cdr3_length: 15
j_call: TRBJ2-2
clone_size: -
v_call: TRBV4-2

cdr3_aa: CASSLSPAGGFSTDTQYF
cdr3_nt: TGCGCCAGCAGCCTCTCCCCGGCGGGCGGCTTTAGCACAGATACGCAGTATTTT
d_call: -
cdr3_length: 18
j_call: TRBJ2-3
clone_size: few
v_call: TRBV4-1

cdr3_aa: CASSTGATVNEQFF
cdr3_nt: TGTGCCAGCAGCACCGGGGCGACAGTGAATGAGCAGTTCTTC
d_call: -
cdr3_length: 14
j_call: TRBJ2-1
clone_size: -
v_call: TRBV7-3

cdr3_aa: CASSSSFTGTRGETQYF
cdr3_nt: TGTGCCAGCAGCTCCTCCTTCACCGGGACTAGGGGAGAGACCCAGTACTTC
d_call: TRBD2
cdr3_length: 17
j_call: TRBJ2-5
clone_size: -
v_call: TRBV7-6

cdr3_aa: CSAARDEQYF
cdr3_nt: TGCAGTGCTGCCAGGGACGAGCAGTACTTC
d_call: -
cdr3_length: 10
j_call: TRBJ2-7
clone_size: -
v_call: TRBV20-1

cdr3_aa: CASSSQGEGYNEQFF
cdr3_nt: TGTGCCAGCAGCTCACAGGGAGAGGGGTACAATGAGCAGTTCTTC
d_call: -
cdr3_length: 15
j_call: TRBJ2-1
clone_size: -
v_call: TRBV11-2

cdr3_aa: CASSLDVWDTQYF
cdr3_nt: TGTGCCAGCAGCCTTGATGTCTGGGATACGCAGTATTTT
d_call: -
cdr3_length: 13
j_call: TRBJ2-3
clone_size: -
v_call: TRBV7-2

cdr3_aa: CASSSAGEQYF
cdr3_nt: TGTGCCAGCAGTTCAGCGGGCGAGCAGTACTTC
d_call: -
cdr3_length: 11
j_call: TRBJ2-7
clone_size: few
v_call: TRBV2

cdr3_aa: CASSLAGIEADTQYF
cdr3_nt: TGTGCCAGCAGTCTAGCAGGGATTGAGGCAGATACGCAGTATTTT
d_call: -
cdr3_length: 15
j_call: TRBJ2-3
clone_size: -
v_call: TRBV28

cdr3_aa: CASSPSSSGDEQFF
cdr3_nt: TGCGCCAGCAGCCCCTCGTCTAGCGGTGATGAGCAGTTCTTC
d_call: TRBD2
cdr3_length: 14
j_call: TRBJ2-1
clone_size: -
v_call: TRBV5-1

cdr3_aa: CACVGGPQNIQYF
cdr3_nt: TGTGCCTGTGTCGGCGGGCCCCAAAACATTCAGTACTTC
d_call: -
cdr3_length: 13
j_call: TRBJ2-4
clone_size: few
v_call: TRBV30

cdr3_aa: CASSHRQGDYNEQFF
cdr3_nt: TGTGCCAGCTCACACCGACAGGGAGATTACAATGAGCAGTTCTTC
d_call: TRBD1
cdr3_length: 15
j_call: TRBJ2-1
clone_size: few
v_call: TRBV18

cdr3_aa: CASSVLHYGYTF
cdr3_nt: TGTGCCAGCAGCGTGCTTCACTATGGCTACACCTTC
d_call: -
cdr3_length: 12
j_call: TRBJ1-2
clone_size: few
v_call: TRBV2

cdr3_aa: CASSEWDETQYF
cdr3_nt: TGTGCCAGCAGTGAGTGGGACGAGACCCAGTACTTC
d_call: -
cdr3_length: 12
j_call: TRBJ2-5
clone_size: few
v_call: TRBV2

cdr3_aa: CAWSPRGDTQYF
cdr3_nt: TGTGCCTGGAGTCCCCGGGGGGATACGCAGTATTTT
d_call: -
cdr3_length: 12
j_call: TRBJ2-3
clone_size: -
v_call: TRBV30

cdr3_aa: CASSLPTGTDTQYF
cdr3_nt: TGTGCCAGCAGTTTACCCACAGGGACAGATACGCAGTATTTT
d_call: -
cdr3_length: 14
j_call: TRBJ2-3
clone_size: few
v_call: TRBV28